The 24 T cell receptor beta chains below were found in one sample sequenced in a study of identical twins. TCRdb recomputed calls from the 5' RACE reads with MiXCR, one row per CDR3 protein. The table lists some 500,000 distinct CDR3 sequences, roughly an eighth of them singletons, with approximately 1% in the top ten. The same data also contributed to another study, on yellow fever vaccine responses in identical twins.

Material for sequencing was CD4+ T cells sorted from blood. The receptors originated from a woman between 18 and 30 years old in good health.

This clonotype has just a few counts. The genes are TRBV5-6 and TRBJ2-1; a weak D match, TRBD1 (5 bases). The V end lost 0 bases, the J end lost 5 bases, and 9 bases lay between the germline ends. The CDR3 length is 14 residues. Germline V gives CDR1 SGHDT, CDR2 YYEEEE. This chain's CDR3 is CASSLGTKNNEQFF. CDR3 in DNA: TGTGCCAGCAGCTTGGGGACAAAGAACAATGAGCAGTTCTTC.

The CDR3 coding sequence is TGTGCCAGCAGCCAAGAAAACGGCCCGAACACTGAAGCTTTCTTT. Translation gives CASSQENGPNTEAFF. J is TRBJ1-1 and V is TRBV3-1, with unresolved D. The CDR3 spans 15 residues. Trimming pared 0 bases from V and 1 base from J, leaving 9 bases between. Per the germline V gene, CDR1 is LGHDT and CDR2 is YNNKEL (reference sequence).

This clonotype has only a few counts. The V call is TRBV10-3, the J call TRBJ1-2; TRBD1 is a possible D gene (5 bases). V was cut by 5 bases and J by 0 bases, with 13 bases left in between. Germline CDR1 and CDR2: ENHRY and SYGVKD. This CDR3 has 15 amino acids. The CDR3 sequence: CAISPSGPANYGYTF. The CDR3 DNA is TGTGCCATCAGTCCGTCGGGGCCAGCTAACTATGGCTACACCTTC.

The chain is built from TRBV10-3 and TRBJ1-5, with 9 bases lining up with TRBD1. Germline CDR1 reads ENHRY; CDR2 reads SYGVKD. The junction had 6 bases not matched to a gene; V was cut back by 8 bases and J by 7 bases. The CDR3 extends over 13 amino acids. DNA for the CDR3: TGTGCCATCGCTACGGGACAGGGACAGCCCCAGCATTTT. This encodes CAIATGQGQPQHF.

This clonotype appeared a few times. This chain links TRBV12-3 or TRBV12-4 with TRBJ2-7, with D unresolved. The CDR3 is 13 residues long. The V end was cut by 0 bases, the J end by 4 bases, with 7 bases between. The CDR3 DNA follows: TGTGCCAGCAGTTTAGCCAGTATGTACGAGCAGTACTTC. Translated, it gives CASSLASMYEQYF.

This clonotype was recorded at least ten times. J is TRBJ1-1 and V is TRBV5-1; the D is unclear. The ends were cut back, 1 base at V and 4 bases at J, with 14 bases in the middle. This CDR3 comprises 15 residues. Germline CDR1 and CDR2: SGHRS and YFSETQ. The CDR3 sequence is CASSLPDVWGTEAFF. The CDR3 DNA reads as TGCGCCAGCAGCTTGCCCGATGTTTGGGGCACTGAAGCTTTCTTT.

The V and J genes are TRBV3-1 and TRBJ2-3; 11 positions agree with TRBD2. The CDR3 has 17 amino acids. The germline V gene encodes CDR1 LGHDT and CDR2 YNNKEL (reference sequence). V lost 3 bases, J lost 0 bases, and 5 bases stayed unmatched. Written as DNA, the CDR3 is TGTGCCAGCAGCCATAGCGGGGGGGGAACTAGCACAGATACGCAGTATTTT. Protein: CASSHSGGGTSTDTQYF.

This clonotype was recorded at least ten times. The chain employs TRBV25-1 and TRBJ1-6; 7 bases match TRBD1. V lost 8 bases to trimming and J lost 6 bases; unmatched junction nucleotides: 4. The germline V gene encodes CDR1 MGHDK and CDR2 SYGVNS. This CDR3 spans 13 amino acids. For the CDR3, the DNA is TGTGCCAGCTCTGACAGGGCTAATTCACCCCTCCACTTT. Translating it yields CASSDRANSPLHF. Based on the CDR3 plus reference TRBV25-1 and TRBJ1-6, the full variable domain is EADIYQTPRYLVIGTGKKITLECSQTMGHDKMYWYQQDPGMELHLIHYSYGVNSTEKGDLSSESTVSRIRTEHFPLTLESARPSHTSQYLCASSDRANSPLHFGNGTRLTVT.

This clonotype was seen a few times. V usage is TRBV29-1 and J usage is TRBJ2-3; no firm D call. The CDR3 totals 12 residues. Between the trimmed V and J ends, which lost 7 bases and 2 bases, there was a span of 10 bases. The germline gives CDR1 SQVTM, CDR2 ANQGSEA. The CDR3 spells CSGRTTTDTQYF. DNA of the CDR3: TGCAGCGGCCGGACCACCACAGATACGCAGTATTTT.

The chain couples TRBV7-9 to TRBJ2-5; weak D call: TRBD2 (6 bases). The V end lost 5 bases, the J end lost 9 bases, and 25 bases lay between the germline ends. Germline-derived CDR1 and CDR2 are SEHNR and FQNEAQ (reference sequence). The CDR3 spans 16 residues. Here the CDR3 reads CASSDRESTGGKAQYF. CDR3 DNA: TGTGCCAGCAGCGATCGGGAGTCAACTGGGGGGAAGGCCCAGTACTTC.

This chain uses TRBV29-1 with TRBJ1-2; 7 bases are a match to TRBD1. V dropped 5 bases and J dropped 4; count of bases not matched to a gene: 7. The CDR3 is made up of 13 amino acids. The V gene's germline CDR1 is SQVTM and CDR2 ANQGSEA. For the CDR3, the DNA is TGCAGCGTTATGGGAGGGGGCGCCTATGGCTACACCTTC. It specifies CSVMGGGAYGYTF.

This clonotype was picked up a small number of times. The chain uses TRBV28 and TRBJ2-1, with 9 bases fitting TRBD2. The trim removed 7 bases at V and 3 bases at J, leaving 10 bases unmatched. Germline V gene data show CDR1 as MDHEN and CDR2 as SYDVKM. This CDR3 is 16 amino acids long. This CDR3 reads CASTESGRPDYNEQFF. As DNA, the CDR3 is TGTGCCAGCACCGAAAGCGGGAGGCCCGACTACAATGAGCAGTTCTTC.

The gene calls are TRBV18 and TRBJ1-2; 7 bases map to TRBD1. The CDR3 length is 17 residues. Per the germline V gene, CDR1 is KGHSH and CDR2 is LQKENI. The V and J ends lost 2 bases and 3 bases, in that order; junction bases with no gene match: 12. CDR3 bases: TGTGCCAGCTCACCAAGGTCAAATTGGGACAGCTACTATGGCTACACCTTC. Translating gives CASSPRSNWDSYYGYTF.

This clonotype has only a few counts. This chain's CDR3 is CASSLYPDRNTGELFF. In nucleotides, the CDR3 is TGTGCCAGCAGTTTATACCCGGACAGGAACACCGGGGAGCTGTTTTTT. The rearrangement links TRBV28 to TRBJ2-2, with a possible D match to TRBD1 (6 bases). Trimming removed 1 base from V and 1 base from J, with 10 bases in between. Germline V gene data show CDR1 as MDHEN and CDR2 as SYDVKM. The CDR3 has 16 amino acids.

V usage is TRBV25-1 and J usage is TRBJ1-1; the match to TRBD1 covers 10 bases. Germline CDR1 and CDR2: MGHDK and SYGVNS. There are 15 residues in the CDR3. V was pared by 4 bases and J by 4 bases, with 6 bases of the junction left unmatched. The CDR3 DNA follows: TGTGCCAGCAGTGGCTGGACAGGGGGAATCACTGAAGCTTTCTTT. Residues: CASSGWTGGITEAFF.

This clonotype has a count of ten or more. The chain couples TRBV5-1 to TRBJ2-2; no reliable D call. Trimming pared 0 bases from V and 1 base from J, leaving 7 bases between. Germline V gene data show CDR1 as SGHRS and CDR2 as YFSETQ. The CDR3 length is 15 residues. Written as DNA, the CDR3 is TGCGCCAGCAGCTTGGTAGTCGGGAACACCGGGGAGCTGTTTTTT. Encoded protein: CASSLVVGNTGELFF.

The gene calls are TRBV30 and TRBJ2-2, with 7 bases aligning to TRBD2. This CDR3 contains 14 residues. V shed 1 base and J 6 bases; nucleotides not matched to a gene: 5. CDR1 GTSNPN and CDR2 SVGIG come from the germline V gene (reference sequence). The CDR3 reads CAWSGDYGPGELFF. The CDR3 bases are TGTGCCTGGAGTGGGGACTACGGTCCCGGGGAGCTGTTTTTT.

The chain joins TRBV6-1 to TRBJ1-2, with TRBD1 identical over 10 bases. J gave up 4 bases and V 6 bases, and 8 bases lay outside the gene matches. This CDR3 region has 15 residues. Germline CDR1 is MNHNS and CDR2 is SASEGT. The CDR3 is CASRTPGQGTYGYTF. The CDR3 bases are TGTGCCAGCAGAACTCCGGGACAGGGGACCTATGGCTACACCTTC.

This chain uses TRBV5-1 with TRBJ2-7, with 10 bases that match TRBD1. The trim removed 0 bases at V and 4 bases at J, leaving 16 bases unmatched. The V gene's germline CDR1 is SGHRS and CDR2 YFSETQ. There are 19 residues in the CDR3. DNA of the CDR3: TGCGCCAGCAGCTTGGGGGGACAGGGGAAAGCCGGGAGGAGGTACGAGCAGTACTTC. Amino acid sequence: CASSLGGQGKAGRRYEQYF.

This clonotype was recorded a few times. The chain is built from TRBV27 and TRBJ1-2, with 7 bases lining up with TRBD1. V gave up 5 bases and J gave up 6 bases; unmatched junction bases: 15. The CDR3 extends over 16 amino acids. Germline CDR1 and CDR2: MNHEY and SMNVEV (reference sequence). DNA for the CDR3: TGTGCCAGCAGTAAACGGGACAGTATATTATCTGATGGCTACACCTTC. Translating gives CASSKRDSILSDGYTF.

This clonotype was counted ten times or more. The chain joins TRBV3-1 to TRBJ2-7; 7 bases line up with TRBD1. With 5 bases clipped from V and 7 bases from J, the junction kept 14 bases outside the gene matches. There are 15 residues in the CDR3. The germline CDR1 and CDR2 sequences are LGHDT and YNNKEL (reference sequence). The CDR3 protein is CASSARKQGLEEQYF. In nucleotides, the CDR3 is TGTGCCAGCAGCGCAAGGAAACAGGGGCTCGAAGAGCAGTACTTC.

V is TRBV7-2 and J is TRBJ2-7; D not resolved. The germline gives CDR1 SGHTA, CDR2 FQGNSA. Trimming took off 5 bases at V and 3 bases at J, with 11 bases between the two ends. The CDR3 is 13 amino acids. In DNA form, the CDR3 reads TGTGCCAGCAGCCAGGTACCGGGCTACGAGCAGTACTTC. This encodes CASSQVPGYEQYF.

This clonotype appeared a few times. The chain joins TRBV28 to TRBJ1-5; the D gene is possibly TRBD1 (5 bases). The CDR3 extends over 12 amino acids. Looked up from germline, CDR1 is MDHEN and CDR2 is SYDVKM. V dropped 7 bases and J dropped 7 bases, with 11 bases sitting between them. CDR3 sequence: CASTGTRQPQHF. CDR3 DNA sequence: TGTGCCAGCACGGGGACCAGACAGCCCCAGCATTTT. Full variable domain (missing parts from reference TRBV28 and TRBJ1-5): DVKVTQSSRYLVKRTGEKVFLECVQDMDHENMFWYRQDPGLGLRLIYFSYDVKMKEKGDIPEGYSVSREKKERFSLILESASTNQTSMYLCASTGTRQPQHFGDGTRLSIL.

V gene TRBV11-2 combines with J gene TRBJ1-4; weak D call: TRBD1 (6 bases). V gave up 5 bases and J gave up 5 bases, with 9 bases separating them. The CDR3 is 13 amino acids. Germline V lookup: CDR1 SGHAT, CDR2 FQNNGV. Here the CDR3 DNA reads TGTGCCAGCAGCCCCGGGACAAATGAAAAACTGTTTTTT. Residues: CASSPGTNEKLFF.